These 3 T cell receptor beta chains share one sample of origin, sequenced in a study of yellow fever vaccine responses in identical twins. TCRdb processed the RT-PCR reads anew with MiXCR; each CDR3 protein has one entry. The table has 11,000 to 15,000 distinct CDR3 sequences, roughly 84% seen once. The sequences come from T cells from blood (PBMCs), unsorted or a sorted subset (not recorded which), collected before or after yellow fever vaccination (not recorded which). These receptors all come from a woman aged 18-29 years who received the yellow fever vaccine.

The chain links TRBV11-2 to TRBJ2-7; unclear D gene. The CDR3 length is 13 residues. Germline CDR1 reads SGHAT; CDR2 reads FQNNGV. V was trimmed by 0 bases and J by 0 bases, leaving 3 bases between them. The CDR3 loop reads CASSLEISYEQYF. The CDR3 DNA reads as TGTGCCAGCAGCTTAGAAATCTCCTACGAGCAGTACTTC.

The rearrangement joins TRBV18 to TRBJ2-5; D is undetermined. The CDR3 totals 12 residues. Trimming pared 3 bases from V and 2 bases from J, leaving 4 bases between. The V gene's germline CDR1 is KGHSH and CDR2 LQKENI. The CDR3 nucleotides read TGTGCCAGCTCACCGAATCAAGAGACCCAGTACTTC. As protein: CASSPNQETQYF. Supplemented by reference TRBV18 and TRBJ2-5, the full variable domain reads NAGVMQNPRHLVRRRGQEARLRCSPMKGHSHVYWYRQLPEEGLKFMVYLQKENIIDESGMPKERFSAEFPKEGPSILRIQQVVRGDSAAYFCASSPNQETQYFGPGTRLLVL.

There are a few counts of this clonotype. CDR3 in DNA: TGTGCCAGCAGTTACTCGAGGGGTGTTATGGACGAGCAGTACTTC. Encoded protein: CASSYSRGVMDEQYF. The chain recombines TRBV6-5 with TRBJ2-7; D may match TRBD1 or TRBD2 (5 bases each). The CDR3 is 15 residues long. Germline loops: CDR1 MNHEY, CDR2 SVGAGI. The ends were cut back, 0 bases at V and 5 bases at J, with 14 bases in the middle.